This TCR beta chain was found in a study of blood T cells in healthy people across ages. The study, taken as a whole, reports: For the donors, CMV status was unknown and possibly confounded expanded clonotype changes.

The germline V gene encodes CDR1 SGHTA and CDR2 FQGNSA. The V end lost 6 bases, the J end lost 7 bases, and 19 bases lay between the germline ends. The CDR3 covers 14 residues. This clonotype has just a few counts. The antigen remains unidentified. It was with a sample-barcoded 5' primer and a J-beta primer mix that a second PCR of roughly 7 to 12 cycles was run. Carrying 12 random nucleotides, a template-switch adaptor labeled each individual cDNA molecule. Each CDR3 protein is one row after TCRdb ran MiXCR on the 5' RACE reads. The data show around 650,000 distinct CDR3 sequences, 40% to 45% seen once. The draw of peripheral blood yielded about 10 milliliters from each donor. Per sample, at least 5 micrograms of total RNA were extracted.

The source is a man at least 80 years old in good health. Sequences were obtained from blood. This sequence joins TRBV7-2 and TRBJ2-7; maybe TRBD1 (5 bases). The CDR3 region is CASSPDGALNEQYF. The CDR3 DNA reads TGTGCCAGCAGTCCTGATGGGGCCCTCAATGAGCAGTACTTC.